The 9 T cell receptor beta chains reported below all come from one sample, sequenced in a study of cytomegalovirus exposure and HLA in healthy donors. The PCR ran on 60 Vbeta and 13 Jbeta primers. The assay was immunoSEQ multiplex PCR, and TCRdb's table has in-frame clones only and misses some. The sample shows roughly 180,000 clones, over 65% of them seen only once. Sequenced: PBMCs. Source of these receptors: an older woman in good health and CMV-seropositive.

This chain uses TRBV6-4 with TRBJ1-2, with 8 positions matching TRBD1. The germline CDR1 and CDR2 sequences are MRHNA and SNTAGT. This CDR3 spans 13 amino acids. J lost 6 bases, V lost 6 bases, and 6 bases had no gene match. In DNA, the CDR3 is TGTGCCAGCAGAAGGTCAGGGGGCGATGGCTACACCTTC. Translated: CASRRSGGDGYTF.

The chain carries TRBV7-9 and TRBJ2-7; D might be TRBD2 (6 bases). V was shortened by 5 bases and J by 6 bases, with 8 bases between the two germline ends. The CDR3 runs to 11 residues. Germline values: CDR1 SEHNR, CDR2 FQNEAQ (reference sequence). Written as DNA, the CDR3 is TGTGCCAGCAGCACGGAGGGCGAGCAGTACTTC. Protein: CASSTEGEQYF. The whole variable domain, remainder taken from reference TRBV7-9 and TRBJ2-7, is DTGVSQNPRHKITKRGQNVTFRCDPISEHNRLYWYRQTLGQGPEFLTYFQNEAQLEKSRLLSDRFSAERPKGSFSTLEIQRTEQGDSAMYLCASSTEGEQYFGPGTRLTVT.

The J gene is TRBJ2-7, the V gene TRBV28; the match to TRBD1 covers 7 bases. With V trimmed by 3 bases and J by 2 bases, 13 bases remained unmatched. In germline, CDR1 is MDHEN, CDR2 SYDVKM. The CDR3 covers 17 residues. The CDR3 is CASSFVGVWDSAYEQYF. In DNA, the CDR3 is TGTGCCAGCAGTTTCGTCGGGGTGTGGGACAGTGCCTACGAGCAGTACTTC.

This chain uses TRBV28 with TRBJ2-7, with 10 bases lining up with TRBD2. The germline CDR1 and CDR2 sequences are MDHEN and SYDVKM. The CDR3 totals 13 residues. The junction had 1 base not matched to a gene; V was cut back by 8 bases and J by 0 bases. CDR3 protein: CASWTSGSYEQYF. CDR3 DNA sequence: TGTGCCAGCTGGACTAGCGGCTCCTACGAGCAGTACTTC.

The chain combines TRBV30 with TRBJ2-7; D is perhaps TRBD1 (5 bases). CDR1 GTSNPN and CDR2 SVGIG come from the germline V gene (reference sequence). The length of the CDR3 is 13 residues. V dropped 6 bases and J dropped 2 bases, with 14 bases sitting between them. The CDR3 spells CACSEGAPYEQYF. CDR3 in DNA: TGTGCCTGTTCCGAAGGGGCGCCCTACGAGCAGTACTTC. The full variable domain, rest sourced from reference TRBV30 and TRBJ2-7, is SQTIHQWPATLVQPVGSPLSLECTVEGTSNPNLYWYRQAAGRGLQLLFYSVGIGQISSEVPQNLSASRPQDRQFILSSKKLLLSDSGFYLCACSEGAPYEQYFGPGTRLTVT.

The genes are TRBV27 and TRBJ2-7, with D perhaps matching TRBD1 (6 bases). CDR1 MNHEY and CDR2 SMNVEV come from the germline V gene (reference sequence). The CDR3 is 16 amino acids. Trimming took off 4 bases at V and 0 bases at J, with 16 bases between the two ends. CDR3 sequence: CASSSSGTYSSYEQYF. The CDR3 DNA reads TGTGCCAGCAGTTCCTCCGGGACATATAGCTCCTACGAGCAGTACTTC.

The CDR3 sequence: CASSVGSSGAVGETQYF. CDR3 in DNA: TGTGCCAGCAGCGTAGGTAGTAGCGGGGCCGTGGGGGAGACCCAGTACTTC. This sequence joins TRBV9 and TRBJ2-5, with TRBD2 matching over 8 bases. The CDR3 covers 17 residues. Trimming removed 0 bases from V and 5 bases from J; junction bases left unmatched: 12. Germline V lookup: CDR1 SGDLS, CDR2 YYNGEE. Based on the CDR3 plus reference TRBV9 and TRBJ2-5, the full variable domain is DSGVTQTPKHLITATGQRVTLRCSPRSGDLSVYWYQQSLDQGLQFLIQYYNGEERAKGNILERFSAQQFPDLHSELNLSSLELGDSALYFCASSVGSSGAVGETQYFGPGTRLLVL.

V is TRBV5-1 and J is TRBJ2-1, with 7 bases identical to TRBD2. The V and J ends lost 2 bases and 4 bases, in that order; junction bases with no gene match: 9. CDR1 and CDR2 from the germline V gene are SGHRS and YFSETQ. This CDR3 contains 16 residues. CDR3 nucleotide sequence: TGCGCCAGCAGCTTAAAATCCAGCGGGACGTACAATGAGCAGTTCTTC. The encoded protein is CASSLKSSGTYNEQFF.

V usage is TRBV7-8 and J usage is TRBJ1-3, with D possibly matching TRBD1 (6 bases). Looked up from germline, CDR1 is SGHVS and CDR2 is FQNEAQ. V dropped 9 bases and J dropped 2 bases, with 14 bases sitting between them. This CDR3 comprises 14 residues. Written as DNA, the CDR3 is TGTGCCAGTAGACAGGTGATGACTGGAAACACCATATATTTT. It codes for CASRQVMTGNTIYF.